The 23 T cell receptor beta chains presented below share a single source sample, sequenced in a study of T cells after yellow fever vaccination. MiXCR, applied by TCRdb to the 5' RACE reads, yields one record per CDR3 protein. The data contain about 320,000 distinct CDR3 sequences, approximately 4.5% of them seen just once; the ten biggest clones take up approximately 19%. This material consisted of PBMCs, taken 15 days after the yellow fever booster vaccination. These receptors were collected from a man aged 18 to 29 who received the YFV17D yellow fever vaccine.

This clonotype appeared many times. V and J are TRBV6-5 and TRBJ2-2; 8 bases are shared with TRBD2. The CDR3 runs to 16 residues. V lost 0 bases, J lost 9 bases, and 9 bases stayed unmatched. CDR1 is MNHEY, CDR2 SVGAGI, per germline. CDR3 bases: TGTGCCAGCAGTTACTCTGTGAATAGCGGGGTCCGGGAGCTGTTTTTT. This encodes CASSYSVNSGVRELFF.

This clonotype was observed many times. This chain uses TRBV7-9 with TRBJ1-1; tentative D call: TRBD1 (6 bases). The CDR3 is 14 amino acids. The V end was cut by 3 bases, the J end by 5 bases, with 13 bases between. Germline lookup yields CDR1 SEHNR and CDR2 FQNEAQ (reference sequence). The CDR3 is CASSFSRGGTEAFF. The CDR3 DNA sequence: TGTGCCAGCAGCTTCAGCAGAGGGGGGACTGAAGCTTTCTTT.

The sample holds many counts of this clonotype. V gene TRBV5-4 combines with J gene TRBJ2-5; 8 bases agree with TRBD1. Germline loops: CDR1 SGHNT, CDR2 YYREEE (reference sequence). This CDR3 comprises 15 residues. V shed 0 bases, J shed 2 bases, and the junction held 3 bases outside the gene matches. The CDR3 DNA follows: TGTGCCAGCAGCTTGGGGACAGGGCGGCAAGAGACCCAGTACTTC. Translated, it gives CASSLGTGRQETQYF. Full variable domain (missing parts from reference TRBV5-4 and TRBJ2-5): ETGVTQSPTHLIKTRGQQVTLRCSSQSGHNTVSWYQQALGQGPQFIFQYYREEENGRGNFPPRFSGLQFPNYSSELNVNALELDDSALYLCASSLGTGRQETQYFGPGTRLLVL.

The rearrangement uses TRBV6-2 or TRBV6-3 and TRBJ1-5; D unclear. Germline V gene data show CDR1 as MNHEY and CDR2 as SVGEGT. CDR3 length: 14 amino acids. Between the trimmed V and J ends, which lost 4 bases and 4 bases, there was a span of 11 bases. CDR3 bases: TGTGCCAGCAGTTGGGCGTCAGGTAATCAGCCCCAGCATTTT. Its translation is CASSWASGNQPQHF.

CDR3 DNA: TGTGCCAGCAGTTTATTTGCCGGGGAAGGGGGAACTAATGAAAAACTGTTTTTT. Translated, it gives CASSLFAGEGGTNEKLFF. V and J are TRBV28 and TRBJ1-4; tentatively, D is TRBD1 (6 bases). CDR1 MDHEN and CDR2 SYDVKM come from the germline V gene. V was pared by 1 base and J by 1 base, with 16 bases between. The CDR3 is 18 residues long.

This clonotype was detected ten times or more. V and J are TRBV6-2 or TRBV6-3 and TRBJ1-5, with unresolved D. The CDR3 totals 14 residues. V was pared by 2 bases and J by 4 bases, with 9 bases between. CDR1 is MNHEY, CDR2 SVGEGT, per germline. In nucleotides, the CDR3 is TGTGCCAGCAGTTACGAAACAAAGAATCAGCCCCAGCATTTT. Its translation is CASSYETKNQPQHF.

Only a few counts were recorded for this clonotype. The rearrangement uses TRBV7-2 and TRBJ1-3; 9 nucleotides match TRBD1. The germline gives CDR1 SGHTA, CDR2 FQGNSA. This CDR3 is 13 amino acids long. J was trimmed by 8 bases and V by 5 bases; bases with no gene match: 4. The CDR3 here is CASSKQGADTIYF. The CDR3 DNA follows: TGTGCCAGCAGCAAACAGGGGGCAGACACCATATATTTT.

This clonotype has at least ten counts. The gene calls are TRBV7-2 and TRBJ2-3, with D possibly being TRBD2 (6 bases). The V end was cut by 5 bases, the J end by 0 bases, with 12 bases between. The germline V gene has CDR1 SGHTA and CDR2 FQGNSA. This CDR3 region has 15 residues. The CDR3 region is CASSPNGGSTDTQYF. DNA for the CDR3: TGTGCCAGCAGCCCGAACGGAGGGAGCACAGATACGCAGTATTTT. The full variable domain, in which reference TRBV7-2 and TRBJ2-3 provide the parts outside the CDR3, is GAGVSQSPSNKVTEKGKDVELRCDPISGHTALYWYRQSLGQGLEFLIYFQGNSAPDKSGLPSDRFSAERTGGSVSTLTIQRTQQEDSAVYLCASSPNGGSTDTQYFGPGTRLTVL.

The J gene is TRBJ1-5, the V gene TRBV7-2, with D perhaps TRBD1 (5 bases). Trimming pared 1 base from V and 6 bases from J, leaving 13 bases between. This CDR3 has 15 residues. Germline loops: CDR1 SGHTA, CDR2 FQGNSA. CDR3 residues: CASSLDRGSFQPQHF. CDR3 coding DNA: TGTGCCAGCAGCTTAGATCGGGGGTCGTTTCAGCCCCAGCATTTT.

This clonotype appeared many times. J is TRBJ1-6 and V is TRBV20-1; D uncertain. The CDR3 sequence is 17 residues long. Germline values: CDR1 DFQATT, CDR2 SNEGSKA (reference sequence). Trimming pared 4 bases from V and 0 bases from J, leaving 16 bases between. DNA for the CDR3: TGCAGTGCTACCCCGTTGGACCGAAGCTCCTATAATTCACCCCTCCACTTT. Translating gives CSATPLDRSSYNSPLHF.

This clonotype was picked up a small number of times. The V call is TRBV5-1, the J call TRBJ2-2; D uncertain. With 1 base removed from V and 0 bases from J, the gap between germline ends came to 7 bases. Germline-derived CDR1 and CDR2 are SGHRS and YFSETQ. The CDR3 covers 15 residues. This chain's CDR3 is CASSLSRANTGELFF. The CDR3 DNA reads TGCGCCAGCAGCTTGTCACGCGCGAACACCGGGGAGCTGTTTTTT.

This clonotype was seen repeatedly, ten times or more. V gene TRBV7-2 combines with J gene TRBJ2-2, with D maybe TRBD2 (5 bases). Germline values: CDR1 SGHTA, CDR2 FQGNSA. The CDR3 runs 14 residues. The germline V and J ends were trimmed by 1 base and 5 bases, with 8 bases remaining between them. The chain's CDR3 is CASSLEAGTGELFF. CDR3 nucleotide sequence: TGTGCCAGCAGCTTAGAGGCGGGTACCGGGGAGCTGTTTTTT.

The chain links TRBV12-3 or TRBV12-4 to TRBJ1-1; D gene unclear. V was shortened by 5 bases and J by 0 bases, with 7 bases between the two germline ends. The CDR3 contains 13 residues. Here the CDR3 DNA reads TGTGCCAGCAGTACCGAGGTGAACACTGAAGCTTTCTTT. It is translated as CASSTEVNTEAFF.

Many counts were recorded for this clonotype. The rearrangement uses TRBV27 and TRBJ2-5; no definite D call. Germline V gene data show CDR1 as MNHEY and CDR2 as SMNVEV (reference sequence). The CDR3 loop spans 15 amino acids. The V and J ends lost 0 bases and 5 bases respectively, with 13 bases between them. The CDR3 here is CASSLSEQPWETQYF. The CDR3 DNA follows: TGTGCCAGCAGTTTATCAGAACAACCATGGGAGACCCAGTACTTC.

This clonotype was counted ten times or more. The chain carries TRBV6-6 and TRBJ2-7; D is undetermined. The CDR3 is 14 residues long. CDR1 is MNHNY and CDR2 is SVGAGI in the germline V gene (reference sequence). The V gene lost 8 bases and the J gene lost 3 bases, with 17 bases spanning the gap. CDR3 region: CASRYYPNDYEQYF. CDR3 coding DNA: TGTGCCAGCCGGTACTACCCAAATGACTACGAGCAGTACTTC.

This clonotype was picked up many times. The chain has TRBV5-8 and TRBJ1-1; possibly TRBD1 for D (6 bases). Looked up from germline, CDR1 is SGHTS and CDR2 is YDEGEE. The CDR3 is 14 amino acids. Trimming removed 5 bases at V and 5 bases at J, with 16 bases between. For the CDR3, the DNA is TGTGCCAGCAGATCGAGGGTAAGGGGGACTGAAGCTTTCTTT. Translation gives CASRSRVRGTEAFF.

This clonotype has more than one count but fewer than ten. CDR3 sequence (DNA): TGTGCCAGCAGCCCCCGGAAAGCATCCTCTGGAAACACCATATATTTT. This translates into CASSPRKASSGNTIYF. The V call is TRBV7-9, the J call TRBJ1-3; D is unclear. This CDR3 comprises 16 residues. The V and J ends lost 5 bases and 0 bases respectively, with 14 bases between them. The germline V gene has CDR1 SEHNR and CDR2 FQNEAQ (reference sequence).

This clonotype has at least ten counts. This chain connects TRBV27 to TRBJ2-4; the match to TRBD1 covers 7 bases. The germline V gene has CDR1 MNHEY and CDR2 SMNVEV (reference sequence). The trim removed 1 base at V and 0 bases at J, leaving 9 bases unmatched. The CDR3 runs to 18 residues. The CDR3 loop reads CASSLFKGQNLAKNIQYF. CDR3 in DNA: TGTGCCAGCAGTTTATTCAAGGGACAGAACTTAGCCAAAAACATTCAGTACTTC.

This clonotype was seen repeatedly, ten times or more. The chain recombines TRBV7-2 with TRBJ1-2; weak D call: TRBD1 (5 bases). The CDR3 is 14 residues long. V lost 6 bases to trimming and J lost 4 bases, with 15 bases between them. CDR1 is SGHTA, CDR2 FQGNSA, per germline. CDR3 coding DNA: TGTGCCAGCAGTCGAGCGACGGGGGGCTATGGCTACACCTTC. As protein: CASSRATGGYGYTF. Combining the CDR3 with reference TRBV7-2 and TRBJ1-2 gives the whole variable domain GAGVSQSPSNKVTEKGKDVELRCDPISGHTALYWYRQSLGQGLEFLIYFQGNSAPDKSGLPSDRFSAERTGGSVSTLTIQRTQQEDSAVYLCASSRATGGYGYTFGSGTRLTVV.

This clonotype was observed many times. The rearrangement uses TRBV29-1 and TRBJ1-2; D ambiguous. CDR1 and CDR2 from the germline V gene are SQVTM and ANQGSEA. V lost 4 bases and J 4 bases, leaving 25 bases between the germline ends. The CDR3 has 17 amino acids. DNA of the CDR3: TGCAGCGTTGGTAGTGTTGTAAAGGCGGATCTTTCCTATGGCTACACCTTC. Protein product: CSVGSVVKADLSYGYTF.

The rearrangement links TRBV10-3 to TRBJ2-3; TRBD2 aligns across 7 bases. Germline assignment: CDR1 ENHRY and CDR2 SYGVKD. This CDR3 has 13 residues. With V trimmed by 7 bases and J by 1 base, 2 bases remained unmatched. CDR3: CAIMAGGTDTQYF. The CDR3 region has the DNA TGTGCCATCATGGCGGGGGGCACAGATACGCAGTATTTT.

This clonotype was counted at least ten times. J is TRBJ2-1 and V is TRBV28, with D perhaps TRBD2 (5 bases). V lost 3 bases, J lost 7 bases, and 13 bases lay in between. Germline assignment: CDR1 MDHEN and CDR2 SYDVKM. This CDR3 comprises 14 residues. CDR3 DNA: TGTGCCAGCAGTTTTAGAACTAGGACGAATGAGCAGTTCTTC. Residues: CASSFRTRTNEQFF.

V is TRBV5-1 and J is TRBJ2-5, with 8 positions matching TRBD2. V lost 4 bases to trimming and J lost 5 bases; unmatched junction nucleotides: 13. The length of the CDR3 is 16 residues. The germline gives CDR1 SGHRS, CDR2 YFSETQ. The CDR3 DNA is TGCGCCAGCAGCCCCCCGACCGGGGGGGCCTGGGAGACCCAGTACTTC. Translating it yields CASSPPTGGAWETQYF.